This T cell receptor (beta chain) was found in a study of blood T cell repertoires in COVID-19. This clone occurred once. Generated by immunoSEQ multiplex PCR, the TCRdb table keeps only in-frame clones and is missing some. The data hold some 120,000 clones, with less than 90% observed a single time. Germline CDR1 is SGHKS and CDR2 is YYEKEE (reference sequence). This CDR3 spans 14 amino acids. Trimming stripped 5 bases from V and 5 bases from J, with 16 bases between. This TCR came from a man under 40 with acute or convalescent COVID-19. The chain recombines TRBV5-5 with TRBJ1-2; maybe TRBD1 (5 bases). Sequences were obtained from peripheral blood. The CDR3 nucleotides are TGTGCCAGCAGTCCGAACCCCTCAGGGTATGGCTACACCTTC. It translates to CASSPNPSGYGYTF.